The entry below gives a single T cell receptor beta chain sequence along with its context. The target antigen is unknown. The sample is drawn from a study of cytomegalovirus exposure and HLA in healthy donors. Study-wide results and limits: The sole available immune exposure information was CMV serostatus.

From germline, CDR1 is LNHDA and CDR2 SQIVND (reference sequence). The length of the CDR3 is 15 residues. J gave up 1 base and V 6 bases, and 6 bases lay outside the gene matches. Vbeta (60) and Jbeta (13) primers were used in the PCR. Method: immunoSEQ multiplex PCR; TCRdb's copy keeps in-frame clones and lacks some. The repertoire includes 100,000 or so clones, more than 65% of them detected once, and around 1.2% sits in the top ten. The sequencing sample was made of PBMCs. This chain links TRBV19 with TRBJ1-1, with TRBD1 matching over 9 bases. The receptor's source is a woman aged 18-29 years in good health and CMV-seronegative. CDR3 in amino acids: CASRSPGQGNTEAFF. Written as DNA, the CDR3 is TGTGCCAGTAGGTCACCGGGACAGGGGAACACTGAAGCTTTCTTT.